This note documents a single TCR beta chain sequence. This entry comes from a study of T cell changes during pregnancy in multiple sclerosis. Profiled with immunoSEQ multiplex PCR; TCRdb holds only in-frame clones, not every one. The repertoire consists of 55,000 to 75,000 clones, with around 92% occurring once and the leading ten covering 2.2%. Trimming removed 7 bases from V and 1 base from J, with 11 bases in between. Germline assignment: CDR1 SGHRS and CDR2 YFSETQ. This CDR3 is 13 amino acids long. Here the sequenced sample was peripheral blood, taken in the third trimester of pregnancy. The V gene is TRBV5-1, the J gene TRBJ1-1; D unresolved. The receptor comes from a female donor in good health, enrolled as a control in a pregnancy study. CDR3 residues: CASRSEPNTEAFF. The CDR3 nucleotides read TGCGCCAGCCGTAGCGAGCCGAACACTGAAGCTTTCTTT.